The source of this TCR beta chain is a study of blood T cell repertoires in COVID-19. Study as a whole: From the United States, Italy and Spain came samples of acute and convalescent COVID-19. Sample material is recorded as cDNA or gDNA derived from T cells, B-cell-depleted T cells, or PBMCs.

Germline V gene sequence: CDR1 LGHDT, CDR2 YNNKEL (reference sequence). The V end was cut by 6 bases, the J end by 0 bases, with 11 bases between. The CDR3 is 14 residues long. In the authors' workflow: Amplifying reference gene primers gave estimates of nucleated cell counts. The method was immunoSEQ multiplex PCR; TCRdb's version includes in-frame clones alone and lacks a portion of them. D and trimming were read from the DNA, whereas the V and J calls and clone size are those reported in that table. The sample contains 100,000 to 120,000 clones, 81% of which appear only once. This chain uses TRBV3-1 (or the pseudogene TRBV3-2) with TRBJ1-2; TRBD1 might be the D (5 bases). The sequence was obtained from a man aged 50 to 59 with acute or convalescent COVID-19. The sample consisted of peripheral blood. The CDR3, as DNA: TGTGCCAGCAGTTCAACGACAGCTAACTATGGCTACACCTTC. Translation: CASSSTTANYGYTF.